Below are 17 T cell receptor beta chains sequenced from a single sample in a study of T cell responses to AZD1222 COVID-19 vaccine. Profiling relied on immunoSEQ multiplex PCR, and the TCRdb table lists in-frame clones only, not all of them. The data contain approximately 82,000 clones, roughly 90% of them singletons. Sequencing was performed on peripheral blood, taken on day 0 of AZD1222 vaccination. Every receptor here comes from an adult in good health.

The chain couples TRBV5-4 to TRBJ2-3; tentatively, D is TRBD2 (5 bases). Trimming left V 0 bases short and J 6 bases short, with 5 bases between. The CDR3 totals 12 residues. Per the germline V gene, CDR1 is SGHNT and CDR2 is YYREEE (reference sequence). The CDR3 sequence is CASSLGGDTQYF. In DNA, the CDR3 is TGTGCCAGCAGCTTGGGAGGGGATACGCAGTATTTT.

This clone was observed once. This chain joins TRBV6-1 and TRBJ1-6, with 8 nucleotides matching TRBD1. The junction had 2 bases not matched to a gene; V was cut back by 3 bases and J by 7 bases. CDR3 length: 14 amino acids. Looked up from germline, CDR1 is MNHNS and CDR2 is SASEGT. The CDR3 nucleotides are TGTGCCAGCAGTGACAGGGGGCCCAATTCACCCCTCCACTTT. Translated, it gives CASSDRGPNSPLHF.

The rearrangement joins TRBV13 to TRBJ2-3, with 13 bases identical to TRBD2. The germline V gene encodes CDR1 PRHDT and CDR2 FYEKMQ (reference sequence). With V trimmed by 5 bases and J by 2 bases, 4 bases remained unmatched. CDR3 length: 16 residues. The CDR3 protein is CASSALAGGYTDTQYF. DNA for the CDR3: TGTGCCAGCAGCGCACTAGCGGGGGGGTACACAGATACGCAGTATTTT.

This clone was picked up one time. The chain links TRBV10-3 to TRBJ1-1; D is possibly TRBD1 (6 bases). The CDR3 is 13 residues long. Germline V gives CDR1 ENHRY, CDR2 SYGVKD. V lost 4 bases and J lost 1, with 7 bases in between. The CDR3 bases are TGTGCCATCAGTGGACAGGCGAACACTGAAGCTTTCTTT. Protein sequence: CAISGQANTEAFF.

The chain employs TRBV11-2 and TRBJ1-4, with unresolved D. Germline CDR1 and CDR2: SGHAT and FQNNGV. The V end was cut by 0 bases, the J end by 8 bases, with 13 bases between. The CDR3 consists of 15 residues. DNA for the CDR3: TGTGCCAGCAGCTTAGAAGGCTGGGGTGACGAAAAACTGTTTTTT. Translated, it gives CASSLEGWGDEKLFF.

V gene TRBV23-1 combines with J gene TRBJ2-1; D possibly corresponds to TRBD2 (6 bases). TRBV23-1 is given ORF status, its function remaining uncertain. Trimming left V 3 bases short and J 15 bases short, with 18 bases between. The CDR3 consists of 13 residues. This CDR3 reads CASSQGFGGKRFF. The CDR3 bases are TGCGCCAGCAGTCAGGGTTTCGGGGGAAAGAGGTTCTTC.

The J gene is TRBJ1-6, the V gene TRBV19, with D possibly being TRBD1 (5 bases). Trimming took off 3 bases at V and 10 bases at J, with 16 bases between the two ends. Looked up from germline, CDR1 is LNHDA and CDR2 is SQIVND (reference sequence). The CDR3 extends over 15 amino acids. In DNA form, the CDR3 reads TGTGCCAGTAGTATTTCCGCAGGGTATAGCTCACCCCTCCACTTT. Translating it yields CASSISAGYSSPLHF.

The chain employs TRBV5-1 and TRBJ1-1; TRBD1 is a possible D gene (6 bases). The CDR3 is 17 amino acids. The V and J ends lost 1 base and 0 bases respectively, with 16 bases between them. Germline V gives CDR1 SGHRS, CDR2 YFSETQ. The chain's CDR3 is CASSLFLSGTMNTEAFF. The CDR3 bases are TGCGCCAGCAGCTTGTTCCTTTCTGGGACAATGAACACTGAAGCTTTCTTT.

J is TRBJ2-7 and V is TRBV12-3 or TRBV12-4; D unclear. This CDR3 is built from 11 residues. Trimming stripped 6 bases from V and 1 base from J, with 4 bases between. CDR3 amino acids: CASSSSYEQYF. CDR3 coding DNA: TGTGCCAGCAGCTCTTCCTACGAGCAGTACTTC.

The J gene is TRBJ2-7, the V gene TRBV6-5; a weak D match, TRBD2 (5 bases). Germline assignment: CDR1 MNHEY and CDR2 SVGAGI. The CDR3 totals 10 residues. V was pared by 5 bases and J by 6 bases, with 5 bases between. CDR3 sequence reads: CASSRGEQYF. In nucleotides, the CDR3 is TGTGCCAGCAGTCGGGGCGAGCAGTACTTC.

The genes are TRBV7-2 and TRBJ1-1; D uncertain. CDR1 is SGHTA, CDR2 FQGNSA, per germline. The CDR3 runs 14 residues. V was trimmed by 6 bases and J by 3 bases, leaving 14 bases between them. CDR3 sequence reads: CASSSGGVHTEAFF. The DNA for the CDR3 is TGTGCCAGCAGTTCTGGCGGTGTGCACACTGAAGCTTTCTTT.

Here the CDR3 reads CASSQEGAHEQFF. The CDR3 DNA is TGCGCCAGCAGCCAAGAGGGGGCCCATGAGCAGTTCTTC. The V call is TRBV4-3, the J call TRBJ2-1, with a weak D call TRBD1 (6 bases). V gave up 0 bases and J gave up 8 bases, with 8 bases separating them. CDR1 LGHNA and CDR2 YSLEER come from the germline V gene. The CDR3 runs to 13 residues.

The chain has TRBV14 and TRBJ1-5; no reliable D call. The CDR3 sequence is 16 residues long. V dropped 3 bases and J dropped 0 bases, with 12 bases sitting between them. Germline values: CDR1 SGHDN, CDR2 FVKESK. The CDR3 region is CASSQGGSYSNQPQHF. Written as DNA, the CDR3 is TGTGCCAGCAGCCAGGGTGGCAGCTATAGCAATCAGCCCCAGCATTTT.

J is TRBJ1-5 and V is TRBV6-6; a weak D match, TRBD1 (6 bases). The CDR3 runs to 18 residues. Germline CDR1 is MNHNY and CDR2 is SVGAGI (reference sequence). V was trimmed by 5 bases and J by 3 bases, leaving 23 bases between them. The CDR3 nucleotides are TGTGCCAGCAGTCCGTCCCGTCGGAGCGGGGGGCACAATCAGCCCCAGCATTTT. Its protein is CASSPSRRSGGHNQPQHF.

This clone was seen just once. V and J are TRBV6-5 and TRBJ2-5; D is unresolved. Germline lookup yields CDR1 MNHEY and CDR2 SVGAGI. The V end was cut by 2 bases, the J end by 5 bases, with 9 bases between. The CDR3 extends over 13 amino acids. CDR3 amino acids: CASSYPKTETQYF. CDR3 in DNA: TGTGCCAGCAGTTACCCGAAGACGGAGACCCAGTACTTC.

The chain couples TRBV5-1 to TRBJ2-2, with 8 bases lining up with TRBD1. The V gene end was trimmed by 4 bases and the J gene end by 7 bases; junction bases not matched to a gene: 9. The V gene's germline CDR1 is SGHRS and CDR2 YFSETQ. The CDR3 loop spans 15 amino acids. The CDR3 DNA reads as TGCGCCAGCAGCCCGGCAGGGGGCACGGGCGGGGAGCTGTTTTTT. Translation gives CASSPAGGTGGELFF.

This clone was found once. The genes are TRBV6-2 or TRBV6-3 and TRBJ1-1; no reliable D call. The CDR3 spans 16 residues. Germline V gene lookup returns CDR1 MNHEY and CDR2 SVGEGT. Between the trimmed V and J ends, which lost 0 bases and 0 bases, there was a span of 11 bases. CDR3 coding DNA: TGTGCCAGCAGTTACTCGAGTCCGAGAATGAACACTGAAGCTTTCTTT. Translated, it gives CASSYSSPRMNTEAFF.